This is a list of T cell receptor beta chains from one sample in a study of OX40 agonist ivuxolimab in advanced cancers. Clones were read by immunoSEQ multiplex PCR, and TCRdb kept only the in-frame ones, dropping some. The sample lists under 90,000 clones; 90% to 95% were seen once. The sequences come from CD4+ or CD8+ T cells sorted from blood, collected in a trial of the OX40 agonist ivuxolimab. The source of these receptors is an adult with an advanced solid tumor such as melanoma, head and neck, liver or kidney cancer. CDR3s include the opening cysteine and the closing phenylalanine or tryptophan. The D gene is left open where the match is weak. For some rows the clone size is stated as once, few or many, or as a class when expanded; others skip it.

d_gene	abundance	j_gene	v_gene	len	CDR3nt	CDR3aa
NA	NA	TRBJ1-3	TRBV11-2	13	TGTGCCAGCAGCTTGGCCTCGGCAAGCACCATATATTTT	CASSLASASTIYF
TRBD1	NA	TRBJ1-4	TRBV5-1	14	TGCGCCAGCAGCCCCGGGACAGGGGATGAAAAACTGTTTTTT	CASSPGTGDEKLFF
TRBD1	NA	TRBJ2-3	TRBV6-5	16	TGTGCCAGCAGTTCAACCGGGACAGGGGTCACAGATACGCAGTATTTT	CASSSTGTGVTDTQYF
NA	NA	TRBJ2-5	TRBV11-3	15	TGTGCCAGCAGCTTAGGGGCCAGCAAGCAAGAGACCCAGTACTTC	CASSLGASKQETQYF
TRBD1	NA	TRBJ2-7	TRBV5-1	14	TGCGCCAGCCGGGGACAGGTGAGCTCCTACGAGCAGTACTTC	CASRGQVSSYEQYF
NA	NA	TRBJ2-1	TRBV19	13	TGTGCCAGTAGTATTCCGATGAACAATGAGCAGTTCTTC	CASSIPMNNEQFF
TRBD2	NA	TRBJ2-7	TRBV7-8	15	TGTGCCAGCAGTTATCCTAGCGGGAGTACCTACGAGCAGTACTTC	CASSYPSGSTYEQYF
TRBD1	NA	TRBJ1-2	TRBV19	12	TGTGCCAGCGAGGGGGCAGCCTATGGCTACACCTTC	CASEGAAYGYTF
TRBD1	NA	TRBJ2-7	TRBV29-1	13	TGCAGCGGGACCGGGACAGGGGTACACGAGCAGTACTTC	CSGTGTGVHEQYF
TRBD1	NA	TRBJ2-6	TRBV19	16	TGTGCCAGTAGTACGATGACAGGGGGTGGGGCCAACGTCCTGACTTTC	CASSTMTGGGANVLTF
NA	NA	TRBJ1-2	TRBV29-1	11	TGCAGCGTTGGAGGTGCTGACGGCTACACCTTC	CSVGGADGYTF
TRBD1	NA	TRBJ2-2	TRBV4-1	14	TGCGCCAGCAGCCAAGACAGGGGGATCGGGGAGCTGTTTTTT	CASSQDRGIGELFF
NA	once	TRBJ2-7	TRBV7-9	15	TGTGCCAGCAGCTTAGGGGGGATTAATGACTACGAGCAGTACTTC	CASSLGGINDYEQYF
NA	NA	TRBJ2-5	TRBV30	14	TGTGCCTGGAGTGTCTGGGCCCTCCAAGAGACCCAGTACTTC	CAWSVWALQETQYF
NA	NA	TRBJ2-1	TRBV29-1	15	TGCAGCGTTGAAGGGGCAGAAACCTTCTACAATGAGCAGTTCTTC	CSVEGAETFYNEQFF
TRBD2	NA	TRBJ2-1	TRBV4-3	18	TGCGCCAGCAGCCAAGAAGGCCTAAGCGGGGGGAAATCCAATGAGCAGTTCTTC	CASSQEGLSGGKSNEQFF
NA	once	TRBJ2-1	TRBV6-1	14	TGTGCCAGCCGACCCGAGGGAATCTACAATGAGCAGTTCTTC	CASRPEGIYNEQFF
TRBD1	NA	TRBJ2-2	TRBV5-1	15	TGCGCCAGCAGCTTAGGACAGGGGAGCACCGGGGAGCTGTTTTTT	CASSLGQGSTGELFF
TRBD1	NA	TRBJ2-7	TRBV5-1	17	TGCGCCAGCAGCTTACCGGACAGGGGGCAACCCTCCTACGAGCAGTACTTC	CASSLPDRGQPSYEQYF
TRBD1	NA	TRBJ1-5	TRBV28	18	TGTGCCAGCAGTTTCTCTACGGGACAGGGAAATAGCAATCAGCCCCAGCATTTT	CASSFSTGQGNSNQPQHF
NA	NA	TRBJ1-6	TRBV2	15	TGTGCCAGCAGCGGTTCGTCATCCTATAATTCACCCCTCCACTTT	CASSGSSSYNSPLHF
NA	NA	TRBJ1-1	TRBV18	14	TGTGCCAGCTCACTAGGAACCTTGAACACTGAAGCTTTCTTT	CASSLGTLNTEAFF
TRBD1	NA	TRBJ2-5	TRBV5-8	16	TGTGCCAGCAGCCCCGGACAGGGGGGCCTTCAAGAGACCCAGTACTTC	CASSPGQGGLQETQYF
TRBD2	once	TRBJ2-1	TRBV5-1	15	TGCGCCAGCAGCTTGGACCCTAGCGGGAACAATGAGCAGTTCTTC	CASSLDPSGNNEQFF
NA	NA	TRBJ1-2	TRBV6-1	14	TGTGCCAGCAGGGCGGAGTTGGAAGGCTATGGCTACACCTTC	CASRAELEGYGYTF
NA	few	TRBJ2-7	TRBV7-8	12	TGTGCCAGCCCGGGGGAGTACTACGAGCAGTACTTC	CASPGEYYEQYF
TRBD1	NA	TRBJ1-1	TRBV30	14	TGTGCCTCGACCACACGGACAGGACGCACTGAAGCTTTCTTT	CASTTRTGRTEAFF
NA	NA	TRBJ1-1	TRBV19	14	TGTGCCAGTAGAACCGGGCAGCGGAACACTGAAGCTTTCTTT	CASRTGQRNTEAFF
TRBD2	NA	TRBJ2-3	TRBV5-1	16	TGCGCCAGCAGCTCCTGGGTAGCGGGGGTACCAGATACGCAGTATTTT	CASSSWVAGVPDTQYF
NA	NA	TRBJ2-5	TRBV6-5	12	TGTGCCAGCACTGCGGATGCCGAGACCCAGTACTTC	CASTADAETQYF
NA	NA	TRBJ1-1	TRBV6-1	12	TGTGCCAGCAGGGAGGGGGGCACTGAAGCTTTCTTT	CASREGGTEAFF
NA	NA	TRBJ1-1	TRBV18	15	TGTGCCAGCTCACCAACGACAGAAGTGAACACTGAAGCTTTCTTT	CASSPTTEVNTEAFF
TRBD2	NA	TRBJ2-5	TRBV19	16	TGTGCCAGTAGTATAGGGGGGACTAGCCGGACGGAGACCCAGTACTTC	CASSIGGTSRTETQYF
TRBD1	NA	TRBJ2-3	TRBV29-1	15	TGCAGCGTTGAGACGACAGGGACCGGCACAGATACGCAGTATTTT	CSVETTGTGTDTQYF
TRBD2	NA	TRBJ2-1	TRBV19	16	TGTGCCAGTAGTATGATCGCTAGCGGGAGTTACAATGAGCAGTTCTTC	CASSMIASGSYNEQFF
NA	NA	TRBJ1-3	TRBV5-8	17	TGTGCCAGCAGCTTGGCTGGGGGGCTTGCTTCGGGAAACACCATATATTTT	CASSLAGGLASGNTIYF
NA	NA	TRBJ2-7	TRBV5-1	14	TGCGCCAGCAGCGGCGGGGACATCTCCTACGAGCAGTACTTC	CASSGGDISYEQYF
NA	NA	TRBJ1-6	TRBV27	18	TGTGCCAGCAGTCACCGGCGGGCCGGCCGCTCCTATAATTCACCCCTCCACTTT	CASSHRRAGRSYNSPLHF
NA	NA	TRBJ1-5	TRBV29-1	14	TGCAGCCTCCGTCGGAGCGCAGCGGATCAGCCCCAGCATTTT	CSLRRSAADQPQHF
NA	NA	TRBJ1-1	TRBV7-2	14	TGTGCCAGCAGCCAACTTCAACAGAACACTGAAGCTTTCTTT	CASSQLQQNTEAFF
TRBD1	NA	TRBJ1-5	TRBV28	15	TGTGCCAGCAGTCCGGGACAGGGGAGCAATCAGCCCCAGCATTTT	CASSPGQGSNQPQHF
NA	NA	TRBJ1-5	TRBV6-5	14	TGTGCCGGCAGCCCCGGGGGGGGCGGTCAGCCCCAGCATTTT	CAGSPGGGGQPQHF
NA	once	TRBJ2-7	TRBV5-1	15	TGCGCCAGCAGCTTTCTAATTGGTACCTCCTACGAGCAGTACTTC	CASSFLIGTSYEQYF
NA	NA	TRBJ1-1	TRBV11-2	14	TGTGCCAGCAGCTTCCTGACAGGGAACACTGAAGCTTTCTTT	CASSFLTGNTEAFF
TRBD1	NA	TRBJ2-5	TRBV9	15	TGTGCCAGCAGCTGGGGACAGGGGGCGCAAGAGACCCAGTACTTC	CASSWGQGAQETQYF
TRBD1	NA	TRBJ2-7	TRBV6-5	14	TGTGCCAGCAGATCGGACAGGGGGCTTATCGAGCAGTACTTC	CASRSDRGLIEQYF
NA	NA	TRBJ2-4	TRBV7-8	16	TGTGCCAGCAGCTCAGACCCGGGGATAGCCAAAAACATTCAGTACTTC	CASSSDPGIAKNIQYF
TRBD1	NA	TRBJ2-7	TRBV2	15	TGTGCCAGCAGTGGCCGGGACAGACTTTTCTACGAGCAGTACTTC	CASSGRDRLFYEQYF
TRBD1	NA	TRBJ1-5	TRBV30	13	TGTGCCTGGAGCGGACAGGGTAGTCAGCCCCAGCATTTT	CAWSGQGSQPQHF
NA	few	TRBJ1-5	TRBV18	14	TGTGCCAGCTCACCAGACAGAACGTATCAGCCCCAGCATTTT	CASSPDRTYQPQHF
TRBD2	NA	TRBJ2-5	TRBV28	16	TGTGCCAGCAGCCTCCACCCGGGACTAGCGGAAGAGACCCAGTACTTC	CASSLHPGLAEETQYF
TRBD1	once	TRBJ2-3	TRBV5-1	18	TGCGCCAGCAGGCGGACGGTGGCCGGGACAGGGCAATACGATACGCAGTATTTT	CASRRTVAGTGQYDTQYF